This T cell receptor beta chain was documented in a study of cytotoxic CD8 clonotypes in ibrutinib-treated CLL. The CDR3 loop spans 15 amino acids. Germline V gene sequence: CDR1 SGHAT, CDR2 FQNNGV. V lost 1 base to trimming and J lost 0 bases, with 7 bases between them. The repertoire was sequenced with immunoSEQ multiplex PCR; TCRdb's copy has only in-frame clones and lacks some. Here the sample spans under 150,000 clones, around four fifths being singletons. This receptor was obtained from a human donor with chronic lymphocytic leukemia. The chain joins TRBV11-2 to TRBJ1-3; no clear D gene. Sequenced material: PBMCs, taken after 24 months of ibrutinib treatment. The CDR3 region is CASSLGAVSGNTIYF. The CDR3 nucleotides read TGTGCCAGCAGCTTAGGTGCGGTCTCTGGAAACACCATATATTTT.